The next 22 T cell receptor beta chains were all read from a single sample in a study of beta chain features in type 1 diabetes. Study outcomes and limitations: Within each of all four CD4+ subsets, Type 1 diabetes patients had TCRB CDR3s that were moderately but significantly shorter.

Of the isolated RNA, all was reverse transcribed, and so the sequenced material was expressed TCRB transcripts. Repertoires were generated with immunoSEQ multiplex PCR, while TCRdb's copy carries only in-frame clones and drops some. The sample contains 300,000 or so clones, roughly an eighth of which appear only once. These receptors have no identified antigens. Sequencing was carried out using naive CD4+ T cells from blood. All receptors derive from a man aged 25-45 years with type 1 diabetes.

The chain recombines TRBV30 with TRBJ2-5, with 11 bases matching TRBD2. The CDR3 consists of 16 residues. Germline V gives CDR1 GTSNPN, CDR2 SVGIG (reference sequence). V shed 6 bases and J 4 bases; nucleotides not matched to a gene: 13. This CDR3 reads CACTPRSSGRSETQYF. The CDR3 DNA is TGTGCCTGCACCCCCAGGTCTAGCGGGAGGTCAGAGACCCAGTACTTC.

This clone was seen more than once but under ten times. J is TRBJ2-3 and V is TRBV2; 9 bases agree with TRBD2. The trim removed 5 bases at V and 0 bases at J, leaving 0 bases unmatched. CDR1 is SNHLY and CDR2 is FYNNEI in the germline V gene. CDR3 length: 14 residues. The chain's CDR3 is CASSLAGSTDTQYF. The DNA of the CDR3 is TGTGCCAGCAGTCTAGCGGGGAGCACAGATACGCAGTATTTT.

The chain combines TRBV13 with TRBJ2-7; TRBD2 aligns across 11 bases. V lost 1 base to trimming and J lost 7 bases; unmatched junction nucleotides: 6. CDR3 length equals 15 residues. Germline V gives CDR1 PRHDT, CDR2 FYEKMQ (reference sequence). CDR3: CASSLDLLAGEEQYF. CDR3 in DNA: TGTGCCAGCAGCTTAGATCTACTAGCGGGAGAAGAGCAGTACTTC.

This clone was detected a few times. CDR3 residues: CASINLRTVNTGELFF. The CDR3 nucleotides read TGTGCCAGTATTAACTTGCGAACAGTTAACACCGGGGAGCTGTTTTTT. The chain is built from TRBV19 and TRBJ2-2; D is unresolved. The CDR3 has 16 amino acids. From germline, CDR1 is LNHDA and CDR2 SQIVND (reference sequence). Trimming shortened V by 7 bases and J by 2 bases, and 17 bases separated the two germline ends.

This clone was picked up a small number of times. The V and J genes are TRBV28 and TRBJ1-2, with D unclear. From germline, CDR1 is MDHEN and CDR2 SYDVKM. Deletions cut 7 bases from V and 4 bases from J, with 19 bases between. There are 15 residues in the CDR3. The CDR3 sequence: CASMRDRTTSYGYTF. For the CDR3, the DNA is TGTGCCAGCATGCGAGACCGCACTACTTCCTATGGCTACACCTTC.

V usage is TRBV28 and J usage is TRBJ2-7, with D possibly being TRBD1 (6 bases). Germline CDR1 is MDHEN and CDR2 is SYDVKM. The V and J ends lost 8 bases and 5 bases respectively, with 16 bases between them. This CDR3 has 13 amino acids. The CDR3, as DNA: TGTGCCAGCGATTCACAGGGTTACCACGAGCAGTACTTC. This encodes CASDSQGYHEQYF.

V is TRBV18 and J is TRBJ1-2; D is ambiguous. The CDR3 covers 13 residues. V lost 3 bases and J 6 bases, leaving 11 bases between the germline ends. Germline CDR1 KGHSH, CDR2 LQKENI. The CDR3 region has the DNA TGTGCCAGCTCACCCCGGAGAGATGATGGCTACACCTTC. Encoded protein: CASSPRRDDGYTF.

This clone was seen more than once but under ten times. The chain links TRBV11-2 to TRBJ2-1; 9 bases are shared with TRBD2. V shed 6 bases and J 0 bases; nucleotides not matched to a gene: 12. The CDR3 runs to 18 residues. CDR1 and CDR2 (germline): SGHAT, FQNNGV. The CDR3 is CASRPILAGGSSYNEQFF. The CDR3 DNA sequence: TGTGCCAGCAGACCCATACTAGCGGGTGGAAGCTCCTACAATGAGCAGTTCTTC. Variable domain in full (rest from reference TRBV11-2 and TRBJ2-1): EAGVAQSPRYKIIEKRQSVAFWCNPISGHATLYWYQQILGQGPKLLIQFQNNGVVDDSQLPKDRFSAERLKGVDSTLKIQPAKLEDSAVYLCASRPILAGGSSYNEQFFGPGTRLTVL.

This clone appeared a few times. The chain joins TRBV9 to TRBJ2-5; 11 nucleotides align to TRBD2. V trimming: 0 bases; J trimming: 7 bases; junction bases outside the gene matches: 8. The CDR3 contains 16 residues. From germline, CDR1 is SGDLS and CDR2 YYNGEE. CDR3 DNA sequence: TGTGCCAGCAGCGTAGGGACTAGCGGGCCCGCCGGGACCCAGTACTTC. The encoded protein is CASSVGTSGPAGTQYF.

This clone showed up just a few times. The chain employs TRBV29-1 and TRBJ2-1, with a tentative D call TRBD1 (6 bases). Per germline, CDR1 SQVTM and CDR2 ANQGSEA. This CDR3 region has 13 residues. Trimming removed 6 bases at V and 5 bases at J, with 14 bases between. This CDR3 reads CSVKRTVDNEQFF. CDR3 DNA: TGCAGCGTGAAACGGACAGTAGACAATGAGCAGTTCTTC.

This clone has only a few counts. The chain's CDR3 is CASSARTGGYTF. The CDR3 DNA reads as TGTGCCAGCAGCGCCCGGACAGGTGGCTACACCTTC. The V call is TRBV9, the J call TRBJ1-2, with 7 bases identical to TRBD1. This CDR3 contains 12 residues. Germline loops: CDR1 SGDLS, CDR2 YYNGEE. Unmatched junction bases numbered 3, after V lost 3 bases and J lost 7 bases.

The V gene is TRBV4-1, the J gene TRBJ2-2, with 12 bases that match TRBD1. V was clipped by 6 bases and J by 4 bases; unmatched bases: 9. The CDR3 has 17 amino acids. Germline V gene sequence: CDR1 MGHRA, CDR2 YSYEKL. CDR3 amino acids: CASRPLGQGAPTGELFF. DNA for the CDR3: TGCGCCAGCAGGCCGCTGGGACAGGGGGCCCCCACCGGGGAGCTGTTTTTT.

The rearrangement uses TRBV2 and TRBJ2-5; D is unresolved. CDR1 and CDR2 (germline): SNHLY, FYNNEI. This CDR3 has 12 residues. Between the trimmed V and J ends, which lost 6 bases and 5 bases, there was a span of 10 bases. CDR3 loop: CASSLVKETQYF. CDR3 bases: TGTGCCAGCAGCCTAGTTAAGGAGACCCAGTACTTC. Full variable domain (missing parts from reference TRBV2 and TRBJ2-5): EPEVTQTPSHQVTQMGQEVILRCVPISNHLYFYWYRQILGQKVEFLVSFYNNEISEKSEIFDDQFSVERPDGSNFTLKIRSTKLEDSAMYFCASSLVKETQYFGPGTRLLVL.

J is TRBJ2-7 and V is TRBV18; D is possibly TRBD2 (5 bases). Germline lookup yields CDR1 KGHSH and CDR2 LQKENI. This CDR3 contains 13 residues. V lost 2 bases and J 5 bases, leaving 10 bases between the germline ends. Written as DNA, the CDR3 is TGTGCCAGCTCACCAGGGTACGGGAACGAGCAGTACTTC. It codes for CASSPGYGNEQYF.

The rearrangement joins TRBV6-6 to TRBJ1-5; no clear D. V was shortened by 2 bases and J by 5 bases, with 10 bases between the two germline ends. From germline, CDR1 is MNHNY and CDR2 SVGAGI (reference sequence). The CDR3 sequence is 14 residues long. DNA for the CDR3: TGTGCCAGCAGTTACCCTCACGGGGATCAGCCCCAGCATTTT. Protein: CASSYPHGDQPQHF.

The sample holds a few counts of this clone. The chain has TRBV7-9 and TRBJ2-7; 9 bases are a match to TRBD1. The CDR3 has 16 residues. Germline CDR1 reads SEHNR; CDR2 reads FQNEAQ (reference sequence). Trimming removed 3 bases from V and 4 bases from J; junction bases left unmatched: 10. The CDR3 sequence is CASSFTSGTGSYEQYF. The CDR3 DNA reads as TGTGCCAGCAGCTTTACGTCTGGGACAGGGAGTTACGAGCAGTACTTC.

This chain joins TRBV6-1 and TRBJ2-7; D is unclear. The V end lost 0 bases, the J end lost 3 bases, and 9 bases lay between the germline ends. Looked up from germline, CDR1 is MNHNS and CDR2 is SASEGT. The CDR3 length is 14 residues. CDR3: CASSEAYSGYEQYF. The CDR3 DNA reads TGTGCCAGCAGTGAAGCGTATTCCGGCTACGAGCAGTACTTC.

This chain uses TRBV5-6 with TRBJ2-7; 10 bases line up with TRBD2. The CDR3 has 15 residues. Per germline, CDR1 SGHDT and CDR2 YYEEEE. The ends lost 4 bases at V and 7 bases at J; junction bases unmatched: 11. The CDR3: CASSTRKREGREQYF. The CDR3 bases are TGTGCCAGCAGCACCCGGAAGCGGGAGGGCCGGGAGCAGTACTTC.

This clone has only one observation. The V and J genes are TRBV11-1 and TRBJ2-7; TRBD2 matches at 7 bases. J gave up 1 base and V 2 bases, and 5 bases lay outside the gene matches. This CDR3 is built from 15 residues. CDR1 and CDR2 (germline): SGHAT, FQDESV (reference sequence). CDR3 region: CASSLLSGYSYEQYF. CDR3 coding DNA: TGTGCCAGCAGCTTACTTAGCGGGTATTCCTACGAGCAGTACTTC.

This clone was detected a few times. This chain connects TRBV16 to TRBJ2-1, with 7 bases aligning to TRBD2. This CDR3 region has 14 residues. Germline V gene data show CDR1 as KGHSY and CDR2 as FQNENV. With 7 bases clipped from V and 1 base from J, the junction kept 4 bases outside the gene matches. The CDR3 nucleotides are TGTGCCAGCAAGCGGGACCGTTCCTACAATGAGCAGTTCTTC. This sequence encodes CASKRDRSYNEQFF.

This clone has only a few counts. CDR3 DNA sequence: TGTGCCAGCAGCTTTGGCGGGAGTGTAGACACGCAGTATTTT. Amino acids: CASSFGGSVDTQYF. The chain recombines TRBV7-2 with TRBJ2-3, with 7 bases aligning to TRBD2. This CDR3 has 14 amino acids. Trimming cost V 3 bases and J 9 bases; bases outside gene matches: 9. The V gene's germline CDR1 is SGHTA and CDR2 FQGNSA.

The gene calls are TRBV2 and TRBJ2-3; 9 bases are a match to TRBD1. Losses at the gene ends were 2 bases for V and 7 bases for J; bases not matched to a gene: 7. This CDR3 comprises 15 residues. Germline assignment: CDR1 SNHLY and CDR2 FYNNEI. Here the CDR3 reads CASSETGQGGHTQYF. The DNA of the CDR3 is TGTGCCAGCAGTGAAACGGGACAGGGCGGGCATACGCAGTATTTT.